Below, 14 T cell receptor beta chains from the same sample are listed, as sequenced in a study of blood T cell repertoires in COVID-19. Measured with immunoSEQ multiplex PCR; TCRdb has only the in-frame clones, and not every one. Of around 40,000 clones listed, approximately 94% are singletons. The source material was peripheral blood. The origin of the receptors is a human donor with active COVID-19. The donor label of this sample is uncertain.

The V call is TRBV11-2, the J call TRBJ2-3, with D perhaps matching TRBD2 (5 bases). The CDR3 consists of 15 residues. V was shortened by 3 bases and J by 0 bases, with 10 bases between the two germline ends. The V gene's germline CDR1 is SGHAT and CDR2 FQNNGV. In DNA form, the CDR3 reads TGTGCCAGCAGCTTTAAGCGGTCTAGCACAGATACGCAGTATTTT. It yields the protein CASSFKRSSTDTQYF. The full variable domain, in which reference TRBV11-2 and TRBJ2-3 provide the parts outside the CDR3, is EAGVAQSPRYKIIEKRQSVAFWCNPISGHATLYWYQQILGQGPKLLIQFQNNGVVDDSQLPKDRFSAERLKGVDSTLKIQPAKLEDSAVYLCASSFKRSSTDTQYFGPGTRLTVL.

This sequence joins TRBV5-8 and TRBJ1-2, with 7 positions matching TRBD1. CDR3 size: 15 residues. In germline, CDR1 is SGHTS, CDR2 YDEGEE. V lost 0 bases to trimming and J lost 1 base; unmatched junction nucleotides: 3. CDR3 protein: CASSLDTGVNYGYTF. The CDR3 nucleotides are TGTGCCAGCAGCTTGGATACAGGGGTTAACTATGGCTACACCTTC.

The gene calls are TRBV6-5 and TRBJ1-3; D not certain. This CDR3 is 16 amino acids long. Looked up from germline, CDR1 is MNHEY and CDR2 is SVGAGI. V lost 0 bases and J 0 bases, leaving 9 bases between the germline ends. The CDR3 coding sequence is TGTGCCAGCAGTTACTCCTTCACAAGCTCTGGAAACACCATATATTTT. Its protein product is CASSYSFTSSGNTIYF.

This clone was detected only once. This chain links TRBV27 with TRBJ1-6; 7 bases agree with TRBD1. This CDR3 contains 19 residues. CDR1 and CDR2 from the germline V gene are MNHEY and SMNVEV (reference sequence). Trimming cost V 8 bases and J 0 bases; bases outside gene matches: 16. The CDR3 coding sequence is TGTGCCAGCTTTAAAACGGGACAGAAAATAAGCTCCTATAATTCACCCCTCCACTTT. Translation: CASFKTGQKISSYNSPLHF.

In DNA form, the CDR3 reads TGTGCCAGCAGCACCCGTCTCGGAGATACGCAGTATTTT. It yields the protein CASSTRLGDTQYF. The chain has TRBV11-2 and TRBJ2-3; D uncertain. The CDR3 is made up of 13 amino acids. Germline CDR1 and CDR2: SGHAT and FQNNGV. The V end lost 5 bases, the J end lost 5 bases, and 11 bases lay between the germline ends.

This rearrangement joins TRBV6-5 to TRBJ2-7; 8 nucleotides line up with TRBD2. CDR1 is MNHEY, CDR2 SVGAGI, per germline. This CDR3 has 14 residues. J was trimmed by 1 base and V by 8 bases; bases with no gene match: 7. The CDR3 bases are TGTGCCAGCGGGGAGGCGGGAGGATCCTACGAGCAGTACTTC. It translates to CASGEAGGSYEQYF.

This clone was detected once. V gene TRBV5-4 combines with J gene TRBJ2-5; 8 nucleotides line up with TRBD1. The CDR3 is 16 amino acids. Trimming took 0 bases from V and 5 from J; bases not matched to a gene: 9. CDR1 is SGHNT, CDR2 YYREEE, per germline (reference sequence). The DNA for the CDR3 is TGTGCCAGCAGCTTGGTGACAGGGGCCATAGGGGAGACCCAGTACTTC. Translated: CASSLVTGAIGETQYF.

The chain carries TRBV3-1 (or the pseudogene TRBV3-2) and TRBJ1-6; D is unresolved. Germline lookup yields CDR1 LGHDT and CDR2 YNNKEL (reference sequence). Trimming took 10 bases from V and 6 from J, leaving 13 bases between them. The CDR3 is 13 amino acids. Here the CDR3 reads CATSQTSNSPLHF. CDR3 DNA sequence: TGTGCCACCTCACAGACGAGTAATTCACCCCTCCACTTT.

J is TRBJ1-5 and V is TRBV27; D not certain. V was pared by 6 bases and J by 4 bases, with 16 bases between. The V gene's germline CDR1 is MNHEY and CDR2 SMNVEV (reference sequence). This CDR3 region has 15 residues. DNA for the CDR3: TGTGCCAGCAGGCCTACAGTCCCGAGTAATCAGCCCCAGCATTTT. Encoded protein: CASRPTVPSNQPQHF.

The CDR3 DNA reads TGTGCCAGTAGTATCAGTAGCGGCTACTACAATGAGCAGTTCTTC. Encoded protein: CASSISSGYYNEQFF. The rearrangement links TRBV19 to TRBJ2-1; a weak D match, TRBD2 (6 bases). CDR3 length: 15 amino acids. Germline loops: CDR1 LNHDA, CDR2 SQIVND (reference sequence). The V end was cut by 3 bases, the J end by 3 bases, with 12 bases between.

V usage is TRBV28 and J usage is TRBJ1-1; D unclear. Germline V gene lookup returns CDR1 MDHEN and CDR2 SYDVKM. The CDR3 covers 11 residues. The germline V and J ends were trimmed by 3 bases and 7 bases, with 6 bases remaining between them. Here the CDR3 reads CASSFSVEAFF. The CDR3 coding sequence is TGTGCCAGCAGTTTCTCGGTTGAAGCTTTCTTT.

J is TRBJ1-2 and V is TRBV11-2, with no clear D. V lost 4 bases, J lost 8 bases, and 11 bases lay in between. The CDR3 is 12 amino acids. Germline V gene data show CDR1 as SGHAT and CDR2 as FQNNGV. The CDR3 here is CASSSRSWGYTF. CDR3 DNA: TGTGCCAGCAGCTCGCGATCCTGGGGCTACACCTTC.

The genes are TRBV29-1 and TRBJ2-4, with 9 nucleotides matching TRBD1. V lost 3 bases and J lost 7; bases outside the gene matches: 7. Germline loops: CDR1 SQVTM, CDR2 ANQGSEA. This CDR3 comprises 14 residues. The CDR3 loop reads CSVDSGTGRNIQYF. The CDR3 DNA follows: TGCAGCGTTGACTCTGGGACAGGGAGGAACATTCAGTACTTC.

The rearrangement links TRBV7-6 to TRBJ1-3, with TRBD1 matching over 7 bases. This CDR3 has 17 residues. Germline CDR1 SGHVS, CDR2 FNYEAQ. Unmatched junction bases numbered 6, after V lost 1 base and J lost 0 bases. The CDR3 protein is CASSLGAGGSSGNTIYF. Written as DNA, the CDR3 is TGTGCCAGCAGCTTAGGAGCAGGGGGAAGCTCTGGAAACACCATATATTTT.